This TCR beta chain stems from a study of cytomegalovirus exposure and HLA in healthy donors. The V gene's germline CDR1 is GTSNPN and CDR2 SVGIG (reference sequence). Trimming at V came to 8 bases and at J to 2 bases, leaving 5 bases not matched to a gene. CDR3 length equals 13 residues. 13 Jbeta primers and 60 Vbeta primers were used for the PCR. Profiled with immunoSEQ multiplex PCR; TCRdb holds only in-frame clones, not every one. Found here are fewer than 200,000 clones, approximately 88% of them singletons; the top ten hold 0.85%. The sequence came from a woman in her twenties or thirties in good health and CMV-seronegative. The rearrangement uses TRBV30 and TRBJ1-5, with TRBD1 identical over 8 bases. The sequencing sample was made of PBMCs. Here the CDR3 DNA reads TGTGCCCAAGGACAGGGTGGCAATCAGCCCCAGCATTTT. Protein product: CAQGQGGNQPQHF.